Described below is a single TCR beta chain sequence and its context. The data stem from a study of Graves' ophthalmopathy and Graves' hyperthyroidism. V was cut by 5 bases and J by 4 bases, with 20 bases left in between. This CDR3 region has 16 residues. CDR3 regions of TCR beta were amplified from RNA transcripts. HTBI primers served in a first-round RT-PCR, which a second-round multiplex PCR followed. TCRdb redid the calling of the multiplex PCR reads with MiXCR, one entry per CDR3 protein. Here the sample spans around 1.1 million distinct CDR3 sequences, about 36% being singletons. The chain uses TRBV12-3 or TRBV12-4 and TRBJ1-1, with D perhaps TRBD1 (5 bases). The receptor was derived from an adult man with Graves' hyperthyroidism. The specimen sequenced was peripheral blood or thyroid tissue (not recorded which). DNA for the CDR3: TGTGCCAGCAGTCCTGGGTGGGGGGAGGTGGGCACTGAAGCTTTCTTT. Protein: CASSPGWGEVGTEAFF.